These 32 T cell receptor beta chains share one sample of origin, sequenced in a study of T-cell memory formation after mild COVID-19. Via MiXCR, TCRdb re-called the 5' RACE reads, giving one row per CDR3 protein. The sample lists approximately 250,000 distinct CDR3 sequences, about a sixth seen once, with 22% in the top ten. Input material: PBMCs or a T cell subset sorted from them (not recorded which). The receptors shown here come from a man younger than 35 who had mild COVID-19 (a few samples of this study predate the infection). Cell type and time point are not known.

This clonotype appeared a few times. The genes are TRBV29-1 and TRBJ1-2; tentative D call: TRBD1 (5 bases). CDR1 and CDR2 (germline): SQVTM, ANQGSEA. This CDR3 has 17 residues. V was shortened by 2 bases and J by 6 bases, with 25 bases between the two germline ends. CDR3 region: CSVEHMWGAQFGNGYTF. DNA for the CDR3: TGCAGCGTTGAACATATGTGGGGCGCTCAATTCGGTAATGGCTACACCTTC. The whole variable domain, remainder taken from reference TRBV29-1 and TRBJ1-2, is SAVISQKPSRDICQRGTSLTIQCQVDSQVTMMFWYRQQPGQSLTLIATANQGSEATYESGFVIDKFPISRPNLTFSTLTVSNMSPEDSSIYLCSVEHMWGAQFGNGYTFGSGTRLTVV.

DNA for the CDR3: TGTGCCAGCAGCTTACCCCTCCCTAGCGGAGATACGCAGTATTTT. The encoded protein is CASSLPLPSGDTQYF. The V and J genes are TRBV11-3 and TRBJ2-3; TRBD2 matches at 7 bases. This CDR3 is 15 amino acids long. Trimming cost V 2 bases and J 5 bases; bases outside gene matches: 7. Per the germline V gene, CDR1 is SGHNT and CDR2 is YENEEA.

The chain employs TRBV10-3 and TRBJ2-6; 9 bases match TRBD1. CDR1 is ENHRY and CDR2 is SYGVKD in the germline V gene. This CDR3 region has 19 residues. Losses at the gene ends were 2 bases for V and 0 bases for J; bases not matched to a gene: 8. The CDR3 nucleotides are TGTGCCATCAGTGAGAGACAGGGGGTACCGTCCTCTGGGGCCAACGTCCTGACTTTC. Encoded protein: CAISERQGVPSSGANVLTF.

The chain recombines TRBV29-1 with TRBJ2-7; 7 bases map to TRBD1. This CDR3 is built from 13 residues. Germline V lookup: CDR1 SQVTM, CDR2 ANQGSEA. The trim removed 2 bases at V and 2 bases at J, leaving 3 bases unmatched. The CDR3 DNA follows: TGCAGCGTTGAACAGGGGGTCCCCTACGAGCAGTACTTC. Translating it yields CSVEQGVPYEQYF.

The chain carries TRBV6-5 and TRBJ2-7; 9 bases line up with TRBD2. Per germline, CDR1 MNHEY and CDR2 SVGAGI. This CDR3 is built from 15 residues. Trimming removed 2 bases from V and 4 bases from J; junction bases left unmatched: 6. CDR3 sequence reads: CASSYLAGTPYEQYF. The CDR3 bases are TGTGCCAGCAGTTACCTAGCGGGGACCCCTTACGAGCAGTACTTC.

This clonotype was observed once. As DNA, the CDR3 is TGCAGCGTTGAAGAAGGCGGGACAGCTGAGGGTGAGCAGTTCTTC. Protein product: CSVEEGGTAEGEQFF. The chain uses TRBV29-1 and TRBJ2-1; possible D gene TRBD1, 7 bases. The CDR3 loop spans 15 amino acids. Germline CDR1 SQVTM, CDR2 ANQGSEA. Trimming shortened V by 0 bases and J by 9 bases, and 18 bases separated the two germline ends.

This sequence joins TRBV6-6 and TRBJ1-1; D possibly corresponds to TRBD1 (6 bases). Germline V gene data show CDR1 as MNHNY and CDR2 as SVGAGI (reference sequence). The CDR3 contains 17 residues. Trimming removed 7 bases from V and 0 bases from J, with 21 bases in between. CDR3 in DNA: TGTGCCAGCATATTATATGAGGGGGTCGTGGTGAACACTGAAGCTTTCTTT. Translating it yields CASILYEGVVVNTEAFF.

This clonotype came up a few times. V usage is TRBV6-2 or TRBV6-3 and J usage is TRBJ2-1, with 15 nucleotides matching TRBD2. Germline-derived CDR1 and CDR2 are MNHEY and SVGEGT. With V trimmed by 2 bases and J by 8 bases, 10 bases remained unmatched. This CDR3 region has 18 residues. Here the CDR3 DNA reads TGTGCCAGCAGTTACGGACTAGCGGGGGGGCCGGTCGGCGATGAGCAGTTCTTC. Protein: CASSYGLAGGPVGDEQFF.

The chain is built from TRBV5-1 and TRBJ2-3, with 10 bases aligning to TRBD2. This CDR3 is 16 amino acids long. Germline CDR1 is SGHRS and CDR2 is YFSETQ. V dropped 4 bases and J dropped 5; count of bases not matched to a gene: 10. This chain's CDR3 is CASSMSGGAEVDTQYF. The CDR3, as DNA: TGCGCCAGCAGCATGAGCGGGGGGGCCGAGGTAGATACGCAGTATTTT. Filled out from reference TRBV5-1 and TRBJ2-3, the complete variable domain reads KAGVTQTPRYLIKTRGQQVTLSCSPISGHRSVSWYQQTPGQGLQFLFEYFSETQRNKGNFPGRFSGRQFSNSRSEMNVSTLELGDSALYLCASSMSGGAEVDTQYFGPGTRLTVL.

The chain combines TRBV6-2 or TRBV6-3 with TRBJ1-1; D is ambiguous. The length of the CDR3 is 13 residues. V gave up 2 bases and J gave up 11 bases, with 15 bases separating them. The germline V gene encodes CDR1 MNHEY and CDR2 SVGEGT. The chain's CDR3 is CASSYGVPEVAFF. DNA of the CDR3: TGTGCCAGCAGTTACGGAGTTCCCGAGGTGGCTTTCTTT.

The chain carries TRBV24-1 and TRBJ2-1; 12 positions match TRBD2. This CDR3 is 17 amino acids long. The V and J ends lost 5 bases and 3 bases, in that order; junction bases with no gene match: 7. CDR1 is KGHDR and CDR2 is SFDVKD in the germline V gene. The chain's CDR3 is CATSGRTSGALYNEQFF. As DNA, the CDR3 is TGTGCCACCAGTGGTCGGACTAGCGGGGCACTCTACAATGAGCAGTTCTTC.

The gene calls are TRBV25-1 and TRBJ1-2; the match to TRBD1 covers 8 bases. Losses at the gene ends were 10 bases for V and 1 base for J; bases not matched to a gene: 5. Germline-derived CDR1 and CDR2 are MGHDK and SYGVNS. The CDR3 runs 13 residues. The CDR3 protein is CATWTGINYGYTF. The CDR3 bases are TGTGCCACCTGGACAGGGATTAACTATGGCTACACCTTC.

The chain joins TRBV5-1 to TRBJ2-7; possible D gene TRBD1, 5 bases. The germline V gene encodes CDR1 SGHRS and CDR2 YFSETQ. V lost 0 bases and J lost 0, with 10 bases in between. CDR3 size: 15 residues. The CDR3 sequence is CASSLAPGFSYEQYF. CDR3 nucleotides: TGCGCCAGCAGCTTGGCACCAGGGTTCTCCTACGAGCAGTACTTC.

This clonotype was detected only a few times. The V and J genes are TRBV7-9 and TRBJ2-4; 8 bases agree with TRBD2. The V and J ends lost 1 base and 7 bases, in that order; junction bases with no gene match: 9. This CDR3 has 16 residues. Germline V gene data show CDR1 as SEHNR and CDR2 as FQNEAQ (reference sequence). CDR3 DNA: TGTGCCAGCAGCTTAGGCTCGCGGGGGGTTCTCAACATTCAGTACTTC. Its translation is CASSLGSRGVLNIQYF.

The chain carries TRBV5-1 and TRBJ2-7; 11 bases match TRBD2. The germline V gene encodes CDR1 SGHRS and CDR2 YFSETQ. The V and J ends lost 1 base and 4 bases, in that order; junction bases with no gene match: 4. The CDR3 runs to 15 residues. The CDR3 protein is CASSLLAGGSYEQYV. CDR3 nucleotides: TGCGCCAGCAGCTTGCTAGCGGGGGGCTCTTACGAGCAGTACGTC.

The J gene is TRBJ2-5, the V gene TRBV15, with D possibly TRBD1 on 5 matching bases. Trimming cost V 5 bases and J 0 bases, with 10 bases left between them. The V gene's germline CDR1 is LNHNV and CDR2 YYDKDF (reference sequence). The CDR3 consists of 14 residues. DNA for the CDR3: TGTGCCACCAGCGCCCGACAGTACCAAGAGACCCAGTACTTC. Its translation: CATSARQYQETQYF.

This clonotype was detected many times. This chain uses TRBV7-2 with TRBJ2-7; 7 bases fit TRBD2. Looked up from germline, CDR1 is SGHTA and CDR2 is FQGNSA. The CDR3 is made up of 14 amino acids. V was pared by 5 bases and J by 4 bases, with 8 bases of the junction left unmatched. The CDR3: CASSPRDYKYEQYF. CDR3 sequence (DNA): TGTGCCAGCAGCCCCCGGGACTATAAATACGAGCAGTACTTC.

V is TRBV10-3 and J is TRBJ2-7, with TRBD1 matching over 8 bases. After removal of 4 bases from V and 5 bases from J, the junction contained 7 bases not matched to a gene. This CDR3 has 14 residues. CDR1 ENHRY and CDR2 SYGVKD come from the germline V gene. The CDR3 reads CAISGRDRGDEQYF. In nucleotides, the CDR3 is TGTGCCATCAGTGGGCGAGACAGGGGAGACGAGCAGTACTTC.

The chain employs TRBV29-1 and TRBJ2-3, with no clear D. CDR3 length: 13 residues. The ends were cut back, 7 bases at V and 6 bases at J, with 17 bases in the middle. Germline V lookup: CDR1 SQVTM, CDR2 ANQGSEA. CDR3: CSALVLIGDTQYF. The CDR3 DNA is TGCAGCGCGTTGGTCCTTATTGGGGATACGCAGTATTTT.

This sequence joins TRBV20-1 and TRBJ1-2; tentatively, D is TRBD1 (6 bases). The CDR3 contains 13 residues. Trimming took 5 bases from V and 7 from J, leaving 17 bases between them. Germline-derived CDR1 and CDR2 are DFQATT and SNEGSKA (reference sequence). In DNA form, the CDR3 reads TGCAGTGCTGTTGTTGGACAGCCCTCTGGCTACACCTTC. Its translation is CSAVVGQPSGYTF.

This clonotype was detected ten times or more. The chain carries TRBV5-1 and TRBJ2-7, with 11 bases fitting TRBD2. V was clipped by 0 bases and J by 5 bases; unmatched bases: 4. Germline CDR1 reads SGHRS; CDR2 reads YFSETQ. This CDR3 is built from 15 residues. Written as DNA, the CDR3 is TGCGCCAGCAGCTTGGGACTAGCGGGGATCAACGAGCAGTACGTC. This sequence encodes CASSLGLAGINEQYV.

This clonotype was observed a handful of times. V is TRBV5-1 and J is TRBJ2-5, with D possibly being TRBD2 (6 bases). CDR1 is SGHRS, CDR2 YFSETQ, per germline. This CDR3 has 14 residues. Between the trimmed V and J ends, which lost 4 bases and 0 bases, there was a span of 10 bases. In DNA, the CDR3 is TGCGCCAGCAGCCGGGGACTGTACCAAGAGACCCAGTACTTC. Translated: CASSRGLYQETQYF. Based on the CDR3 plus reference TRBV5-1 and TRBJ2-5, the full variable domain is KAGVTQTPRYLIKTRGQQVTLSCSPISGHRSVSWYQQTPGQGLQFLFEYFSETQRNKGNFPGRFSGRQFSNSRSEMNVSTLELGDSALYLCASSRGLYQETQYFGPGTRLLVL.

This clonotype occurred a few times. The genes are TRBV27 and TRBJ1-5; 8 bases map to TRBD1. CDR3 length: 16 amino acids. CDR1 and CDR2 (germline): MNHEY, SMNVEV (reference sequence). V was clipped by 2 bases and J by 2 bases; unmatched bases: 5. The CDR3 sequence: CASSLGLDRGNQPQHF. CDR3 DNA: TGTGCCAGCAGTTTAGGCCTGGACAGGGGCAATCAGCCCCAGCATTTT.

This clonotype turned up a few times. The V and J genes are TRBV7-3 and TRBJ2-2; D unclear. Germline V gives CDR1 SGHTA, CDR2 FQGTGA. Trimming left V 2 bases short and J 5 bases short, with 6 bases between. The CDR3 sequence is 13 residues long. The CDR3 reads CASSLYDTGELFF. In DNA form, the CDR3 reads TGTGCCAGCAGCTTATACGATACCGGGGAGCTGTTTTTT.

This clonotype has only a few counts. The gene calls are TRBV29-1 and TRBJ2-7, with 8 bases fitting TRBD1. The CDR3 totals 11 residues. Germline-derived CDR1 and CDR2 are SQVTM and ANQGSEA. Unmatched junction bases numbered 2, after V lost 5 bases and J lost 5 bases. The CDR3 is CSVQGADEQYF. CDR3 nucleotide sequence: TGCAGCGTTCAGGGGGCGGACGAGCAGTACTTC.

This clonotype occurred a few times. V usage is TRBV9 and J usage is TRBJ2-2; D ambiguous. Trimming removed 3 bases at V and 3 bases at J, with 6 bases between. Germline V gene data show CDR1 as SGDLS and CDR2 as YYNGEE. This CDR3 has 13 residues. CDR3: CASSALDTGELFF. The CDR3 region has the DNA TGTGCCAGCAGCGCCCTCGACACCGGGGAGCTGTTTTTT.

The chain carries TRBV7-6 and TRBJ2-1; D is perhaps TRBD1 (6 bases). Germline CDR1 and CDR2: SGHVS and FNYEAQ. This CDR3 comprises 14 residues. Trimming took off 3 bases at V and 6 bases at J, with 12 bases between the two ends. The CDR3 loop is CASSFSQGSNEQFF. The CDR3 nucleotides read TGTGCCAGCAGCTTTTCGCAGGGGAGCAATGAGCAGTTCTTC. Complete variable domain (other parts from reference TRBV7-6 and TRBJ2-1): GAGVSQSPRYKVTKRGQDVALRCDPISGHVSLYWYRQALGQGPEFLTYFNYEAQQDKSGLPNDRFSAERPEGSISTLTIQRTEQRDSAMYRCASSFSQGSNEQFFGPGTRLTVL.

Only a few counts were recorded for this clonotype. The CDR3 DNA is TGTGCCAGCAGCCAAGGTTCGGGGGGCAATGGCTACACCTTC. Protein sequence: CASSQGSGGNGYTF. The rearrangement links TRBV4-2 to TRBJ1-2; a possible D gene is TRBD1 (6 bases). In germline, CDR1 is LGHNA, CDR2 YNFKEQ. Trimming cost V 1 base and J 6 bases, with 12 bases left between them. The CDR3 length is 14 residues.

This clonotype was recorded many times. The chain combines TRBV7-2 with TRBJ2-1; TRBD1 agrees at 9 bases. Germline loops: CDR1 SGHTA, CDR2 FQGNSA. CDR3 length equals 15 residues. The junction had 10 bases not matched to a gene; V was cut back by 1 base and J by 12 bases. CDR3 sequence reads: CASSLGGGDRVPQFF. The CDR3 nucleotides read TGTGCCAGCAGCTTAGGGGGCGGGGACAGGGTACCGCAGTTCTTC.

The V gene is TRBV4-3, the J gene TRBJ2-3; 8 bases map to TRBD2. The V gene end was trimmed by 0 bases and the J gene end by 7 bases; junction bases not matched to a gene: 12. Germline-derived CDR1 and CDR2 are LGHNA and YSLEER. The CDR3 loop spans 17 amino acids. The CDR3 DNA reads as TGCGCCAGCAGCCAAGAAGGGGTGCGGGGGGATTCGAATACGCAGTATTTT. Its translation: CASSQEGVRGDSNTQYF.

This chain links TRBV10-3 with TRBJ1-2, with 8 nucleotides matching TRBD1. Germline V gene sequence: CDR1 ENHRY, CDR2 SYGVKD. The CDR3 has 15 residues. Germline trimming cut 4 bases from V and 8 bases from J; bases unmatched to any gene: 12. For the CDR3, the DNA is TGTGCCATCAGTGGGAGACAGGGGAGTACTATGGGCTACACCTTC. It translates to CAISGRQGSTMGYTF.

The chain employs TRBV7-9 and TRBJ2-3; no reliable D call. CDR1 and CDR2 from the germline V gene are SEHNR and FQNEAQ (reference sequence). The CDR3 is 12 amino acids. The germline V and J ends were trimmed by 10 bases and 8 bases, with 16 bases remaining between them. This CDR3 is CAILTPHATQYF. CDR3 in DNA: TGTGCCATCCTGACTCCACACGCTACGCAGTATTTT.